This T cell receptor beta chain was recorded in a study of T cell responses to AZD1222 COVID-19 vaccine. Looked up from germline, CDR1 is SGHKS and CDR2 is YYEKEE (reference sequence). Losses at the gene ends were 5 bases for V and 6 bases for J; bases not matched to a gene: 12. There are 15 residues in the CDR3. The method was immunoSEQ multiplex PCR; TCRdb's version includes in-frame clones alone and lacks a portion of them. The sample has more than 150,000 clones, around 93% seen once. The source is an adult in good health. The material sequenced was peripheral blood, taken on day 0 of AZD1222 vaccination. V usage is TRBV5-5 and J usage is TRBJ1-2; 8 bases align to TRBD1. The CDR3 reads CASRLTDRVFHGYTF. The CDR3, as DNA: TGTGCCAGCAGGTTAACGGACAGGGTCTTTCATGGCTACACCTTC.